This T cell receptor (beta chain) is from a study of shared clonotypes between healthy human individuals. Across the whole study: Aged 18 to 49, the donors were a couple of women and a few men. CD4 naive cells filled three plates per donor, CD4 memory three, CD8 naive two and CD8 memory one. Study-wide findings and caveats: Relative to their counterparts shared across all four donors, non-shared clonotypes exhibited diminished generation probabilities.

The germline V gene encodes CDR1 SGHDT and CDR2 YYEEEE. Trimming removed 4 bases from V and 2 bases from J, with 3 bases in between. There are 11 residues in the CDR3. Deep-level settings were used for running the assay. Sequencing used immunoSEQ multiplex PCR; TCRdb keeps in-frame clones, though not all of them. This table has about 1 million clones, 65% to 80% appearing once. A note on this clone: Its antigen is undetermined.

The receptor's source is a man between 18 and 29 years old in good health. The rearrangement uses TRBV5-6 and TRBJ1-1; unclear D gene. Sequencing used memory CD4+ T cells sorted from blood. The subset denotes: CD45RA-negative fraction. In nucleotides, the CDR3 is TGTGCCAGCAGCCGTAACACTGAAGCTTTCTTT. Amino acids: CASSRNTEAFF.